This T cell receptor (beta chain) was sequenced in a study of CD8+ T cells in alopecia areata. The treatment here: oral pan-JAK inhibitor, 5-10 mg twice daily. From PBMCs, CD4+ and CD8+ T cells were sorted. Extracted RNA was reverse transcribed, and the resulting cDNA served as sequencing template. Assay used: immunoSEQ multiplex PCR; TCRdb lists only in-frame clones, some missing. In the table there are about 200,000 clones, roughly 60% of which are singletons. This CDR3 comprises 16 residues. The V end lost 2 bases, the J end lost 3 bases, and 13 bases lay between the germline ends. The V gene's germline CDR1 is KGHSH and CDR2 LQKENI.

This specimen consisted of CD4+ T cells sorted from blood, obtained at week 24, from a patient treated with tofacitinib. This receptor was taken from a human donor with alopecia areata. The gene calls are TRBV18 and TRBJ2-2; D is ambiguous. The CDR3 spells CASSPGTLLDTGELFF. The CDR3 DNA reads as TGTGCCAGCTCACCAGGCACCCTATTGGACACCGGGGAGCTGTTTTTT. Full variable domain (outside the CDR3, taken from reference TRBV18 and TRBJ2-2): NAGVMQNPRHLVRRRGQEARLRCSPMKGHSHVYWYRQLPEEGLKFMVYLQKENIIDESGMPKERFSAEFPKEGPSILRIQQVVRGDSAAYFCASSPGTLLDTGELFFGEGSRLTVL.